These T cell receptor beta chains were read from a single sample in a study of Ad26.COV2.S vaccination and SARS-CoV-2 variants. Clones were sequenced by immunoSEQ multiplex PCR, and TCRdb holds only the in-frame ones, with some missing. The sample shows around 270,000 clones, about 83% of them seen only once. The sequenced sample was peripheral blood, obtained in a trial of Ad26.COV2.S vaccine versus placebo. The receptors were gathered from a person aged 18-60 years who received the Ad26.COV2.S COVID-19 vaccine or a placebo. The CDR3 runs from the conserved cysteine through the conserved F or W.

>TRBV14|TRBJ2-3
CASSQGRVPDTQYF
>TRBV19|TRBJ2-3
CASSFLAGGSTDTQYF
>TRBV10-3|TRBJ1-1
CAISDPGTKNTEAFF
>TRBV7-2|TRBJ1-4
CASRNSPDEKLFF
>TRBV19|TRBJ1-1
CASSIIGIGGNGNTEAFF
>TRBV6-5|TRBJ2-7
CASSTPTYEQYF
>TRBV13|TRBJ2-7
CASSSDPLAGGYEQYF
>TRBV4-3|TRBJ2-1
CASSQRPDSGPLGNEQFF
>TRBV2|TRBJ1-2
CASSSRGHGYGYTF
>TRBV4-3|TRBJ2-3
CASSRDLHTDTQYF
>TRBV11-2|TRBJ2-1
CASSPEDSGRPYNEQFF
>TRBV27|TRBJ2-7
CASSSGLASYEQYF
>TRBV5-4|TRBJ2-1
CASSRPGVGAYNEQFF
>TRBV4-1|TRBJ1-1
CASSQKGAGMNTEAFF
>TRBV7-2|TRBJ2-2
CASSLGGSSTGELFF
>TRBV5-1|TRBJ1-4
CASSATGTGAQKLFF
>TRBV6-5|TRBJ2-1
CASSYGTSGYNEQFF
>TRBV19|TRBJ2-3
CASNNWGVRTGGDTQYF
>TRBV6-5|TRBJ2-2
CASSYSPGNTGELFF
>TRBV5-4|TRBJ1-1
CASSPLQVNTEAFF
>TRBV12-3/TRBV12-4|TRBJ2-1
CASSFGSLWEQFF
>TRBV7-2|TRBJ2-2
CASSFGGGYAGAPGSCFF
>TRBV11-3|TRBJ2-1
CASSPTSGTGLLGEQFF
>TRBV5-4|TRBJ2-1
CASSPGLLAGYNEQFF
>TRBV3-1/TRBV3-2|TRBJ1-6
CASREQGINSPLHF
>TRBV24-1|TRBJ2-1
CATSGGNDEQFF
>TRBV18|TRBJ2-5
CASSPNSDQYF
>TRBV4-1|TRBJ2-2
CASSQRFRTTNTGELFF
>TRBV6-2/TRBV6-3|TRBJ2-5
CASSSLGGRAQYF
>TRBV18|TRBJ1-2
CASSPPGRGYGYTF
>TRBV2|TRBJ2-7
CASSDLGGGEQYF
>TRBV30|TRBJ2-3
CAWRELAGETDTQYF
>TRBV7-7|TRBJ2-1
CASSLAAGLVINEQFF
>TRBV7-9|TRBJ1-1
CASSLEAVNTEAFF
>TRBV11-2|TRBJ2-1
CASLFSPSGNEQFF
>TRBV29-1|TRBJ1-2
CSVARTGTLNGYTF
>TRBV15|TRBJ1-2
CATRVGYTF
>TRBV18|TRBJ2-1
CASSPPGLAGGHSYNEQFF
>TRBV6-5|TRBJ2-3
CASSASTDTQYF
>TRBV7-8|TRBJ2-1
CASSLDRGGYNEQFF
>TRBV18|TRBJ1-1
CASSRRTAQGQAFF